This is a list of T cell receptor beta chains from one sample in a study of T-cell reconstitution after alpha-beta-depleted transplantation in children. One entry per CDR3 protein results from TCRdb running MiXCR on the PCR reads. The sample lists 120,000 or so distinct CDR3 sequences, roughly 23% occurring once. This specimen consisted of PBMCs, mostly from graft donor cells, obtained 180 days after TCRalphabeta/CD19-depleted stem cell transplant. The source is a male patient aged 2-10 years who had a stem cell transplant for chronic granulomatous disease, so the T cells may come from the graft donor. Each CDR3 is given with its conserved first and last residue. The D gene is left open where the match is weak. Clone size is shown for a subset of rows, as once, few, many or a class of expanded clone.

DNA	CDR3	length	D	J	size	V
TGTGCCACCAGCAGACGGGACCCGAACACCGGGGAGCTGTTTTTT	CATSRRDPNTGELFF	15	.	TRBJ2-2	many	TRBV15
TGTGCCAGCAGTTTACCCGCAGATACGCAGTATTTT	CASSLPADTQYF	12	.	TRBJ2-3	many	TRBV12-3/TRBV12-4
TGTGCCAGCAGCTTAATAGGGGACTCCTACGAGCAGTACTTC	CASSLIGDSYEQYF	14	.	TRBJ2-7	many	TRBV7-2
TGTGCCAGCAGCCCAACAGGGGATCTCCTAATCGGGGGCTACTTC	CASSPTGDLLIGGYF	15	.	TRBJ2-7	.	TRBV5-5
TGTGCCAGCAGCTTAGCGCGGTTAGGACACGGAAGCGATCAGCCCCAGCATTTT	CASSLARLGHGSDQPQHF	18	.	TRBJ1-5	many	TRBV7-2
TGTGCCAGCAGTTTAGTTCAGAATGAGCAGTTCTTC	CASSLVQNEQFF	12	.	TRBJ2-1	many	TRBV12-3/TRBV12-4
TGCGCCAGCAGCTTTAGGGGGACAGGATCCGGTAGAGAGACCCAGTACTTC	CASSFRGTGSGRETQYF	17	TRBD1	TRBJ2-5	.	TRBV5-1
TGTGCCAGCAGCGCCTCTAGCGGGATGTTGAATGAGCAGTTCTTC	CASSASSGMLNEQFF	15	TRBD2	TRBJ2-1	many	TRBV9
TGTGCCAGCAAAATTACAGGAGGTAGCACAGATACGCAGTATTTT	CASKITGGSTDTQYF	15	.	TRBJ2-3	many	TRBV6-1
TGTGCCAGCAGCTTAGGGGGGGGGAGCACTGAAGCTTTCTTT	CASSLGGGSTEAFF	14	.	TRBJ1-1	many	TRBV7-2
TGTGCCATCAGTGATCGCGGCTCCTACGAGCAGTACTTC	CAISDRGSYEQYF	13	.	TRBJ2-7	few	TRBV10-3
TGTGCCATCAGTGGGCCTCGGGGTTCCCTAAACAATGAGCAGTTCTTC	CAISGPRGSLNNEQFF	16	.	TRBJ2-1	few	TRBV10-3
TGTGCCAGCAGCCAAGCTCCGGCAGCGAGCTCTGGAAACACCATATATTTT	CASSQAPAASSGNTIYF	17	.	TRBJ1-3	.	TRBV4-2
TGTGCCAGCAGTCTTACTAGCGAAAGCTCCTACAATGAGCAGTTCTTC	CASSLTSESSYNEQFF	16	TRBD2	TRBJ2-1	few	TRBV12-3/TRBV12-4
TGTGCCAGCAGTTCCCCCTCGGGTCCATACGAGCAGTACTTC	CASSSPSGPYEQYF	14	.	TRBJ2-7	many	TRBV27
TGTGCCAGCAGCCTACGGTCGTTGAGCTCCTACAATGAGCAGTTCTTC	CASSLRSLSSYNEQFF	16	.	TRBJ2-1	.	TRBV11-2
TGTGCCAGCAAACTGGCGGACATTCAGTACTTC	CASKLADIQYF	11	.	TRBJ2-4	few	TRBV12-3/TRBV12-4
TGTGCCAGCAGCTTAATAGCGGGATCGACCGGGGAGCTGTTTTTT	CASSLIAGSTGELFF	15	TRBD2	TRBJ2-2	.	TRBV7-3
TGTGCCATCAGCGCGGGGCTAGACTGCGAGCAGTACTTC	CAISAGLDCEQYF	13	.	TRBJ2-7	.	TRBV4-2
TGTGCCAGCAGCTATCAGGACAGGCCCTACGAGCAGTACTTC	CASSYQDRPYEQYF	14	TRBD1	TRBJ2-7	.	TRBV7-2
TGCAGCGTTGAAGATCATGTAGGGTGGGCCTACAATGAGCAGTTCTTC	CSVEDHVGWAYNEQFF	16	.	TRBJ2-1	many	TRBV29-1
TGTGCCAGCAGTGAAGCCACGGGAATCTTTAGTAATGAGCAGTTCTTC	CASSEATGIFSNEQFF	16	.	TRBJ2-1	few	TRBV2
TGCAGTGCTAGAGTCCCCGGAGGGCGTCCTAGCACAGATACGCAGTATTTT	CSARVPGGRPSTDTQYF	17	.	TRBJ2-3	few	TRBV20-1
TGCAGTGCTAGAGATCCCTGGGTCGCGGGGTGGGCAGATACGCAGTATTTT	CSARDPWVAGWADTQYF	17	.	TRBJ2-3	many	TRBV20-1
TGTGCCACCAGGGACCCCTTGAGCCAAGGGCAGTTCTTC	CATRDPLSQGQFF	13	.	TRBJ2-1	many	TRBV10-3
TGTGCTAGTGGTAGGCAGGCTCACTACAATGAGCAGTTCTTC	CASGRQAHYNEQFF	14	.	TRBJ2-1	few	TRBV12-5
TGTGCCAGCAGCGCGGCGGGACAGGGGGTAGCGACCCTCCACTTT	CASSAAGQGVATLHF	15	TRBD1	TRBJ1-6	few	TRBV5-5
TGTGCCAGCAGCTCCACAACCAACACTGAAGCTTTCTTT	CASSSTTNTEAFF	13	.	TRBJ1-1	.	TRBV12-3/TRBV12-4
TGCGCCAGCAGCCAGAGCACAGGGCTCCAAGAGACCCAGTACTTC	CASSQSTGLQETQYF	15	.	TRBJ2-5	.	TRBV4-1
TGCGCCAGCAGCTTGAGGCAGATCAACACCGGGGAGCTGTTTTTT	CASSLRQINTGELFF	15	.	TRBJ2-2	few	TRBV5-1
TGCAGTGCTAGAGGGGACAGGGTGAGTTCACCCCTCCACTTT	CSARGDRVSSPLHF	14	TRBD1	TRBJ1-6	few	TRBV20-1
TGTGCCTGGAGTGGGGCTTCTATTTACAATGAGCAGTTCTTC	CAWSGASIYNEQFF	14	.	TRBJ2-1	many	TRBV30
TGCGCCAGCAGACGACAGGGCGAAGCTAGCACAGATACGCAGTATTTT	CASRRQGEASTDTQYF	16	TRBD1	TRBJ2-3	many	TRBV5-1
TGTGCCAGCAGTGTTTGGGGACAGGGGGCTAACCAGCCCCAGCATTTT	CASSVWGQGANQPQHF	16	TRBD1	TRBJ1-5	few	TRBV6-1
TGTGCCAGCAGCCTCCAAGCGTGGCCCCTCCACTTT	CASSLQAWPLHF	12	.	TRBJ1-6	.	TRBV12-3/TRBV12-4
TGTGCCAGCAGCAGCTTAGGCCGGACACCGTTTAGTGGCTACACCTTC	CASSSLGRTPFSGYTF	16	.	TRBJ1-2	.	TRBV7-9
TGTGCCAGCAGCCGAAGGACTAGCGGGGGGGCTTACAATGAGCAGTTCTTC	CASSRRTSGGAYNEQFF	17	TRBD2	TRBJ2-1	.	TRBV7-2